Listed below are T cell receptor beta chains from one sample, sequenced in a study of patients and donors after allogeneic stem cell transplantation. TCRdb passed the RT-PCR reads through MiXCR, listing each CDR3 protein once. Of fewer than 200,000 distinct CDR3 sequences in the sample, roughly 30% are singletons; the top ten hold around 3.2%. The sequencing sample was made of blood, either unsorted or a sorted T cell fraction (not recorded which). The receptors here all came from a human donor who was either an allogeneic HSCT recipient or a stem cell or donor lymphocyte infusion donor (not recorded which). It is not recorded whose cells these are; they may come from a transplant donor. The CDR3 runs from the conserved cysteine through the conserved F or W. A D gene is named only where the DNA matches it firmly. The size of a clone is reported for some rows only, either as once, few or many, or as a class for expanded clones.

TRBV20-1	TRBJ2-7	-	few	CSAAGNYEQYF	TGCAGTGCCGCGGGGAACTACGAGCAGTACTTC
TRBV20-1	TRBJ2-7	-	-	CSARVGHIYEQYF	TGCAGTGCTAGAGTGGGCCATATCTACGAGCAGTACTTC
TRBV12-3/TRBV12-4	TRBJ2-1	-	few	CASSLGEGDNEQFF	TGTGCCAGCAGTTTAGGGGAAGGGGACAATGAGCAGTTCTTC
TRBV20-1	TRBJ2-3	TRBD2	-	CSARDLAGYGDTQYF	TGCAGTGCTAGAGATCTAGCGGGGTATGGAGATACGCAGTATTTT
TRBV5-1	TRBJ2-1	TRBD2	-	CASSLVGAGIYNEQFF	TGCGCCAGCAGCTTGGTAGGAGCGGGGATTTACAATGAGCAGTTCTTC
TRBV7-9	TRBJ2-1	-	-	CASIGGSEQFF	TGTGCCAGCATTGGGGGAAGTGAGCAGTTCTTC
TRBV20-1	TRBJ2-1	TRBD2	-	CSASAASGYYNEQFF	TGCAGTGCTAGCGCGGCTAGCGGATATTACAATGAGCAGTTCTTC
TRBV7-9	TRBJ2-1	-	few	CASSLHEQFF	TGTGCCAGCAGCTTGCATGAGCAGTTCTTC
TRBV10-3	TRBJ2-3	TRBD2	-	CAISDVGTSGRYTQYF	TGTGCCATCAGTGACGTTGGGACTAGCGGGAGATATACGCAGTATTTT
TRBV12-3/TRBV12-4	TRBJ2-1	-	few	CASSIGSYNEQFF	TGTGCCAGCAGTATAGGATCCTACAATGAGCAGTTCTTC
TRBV14	TRBJ1-3	-	-	CASSQDVNRISGNTIYF	TGTGCCAGCAGCCAAGATGTGAACCGGATCTCTGGAAACACCATATATTTT
TRBV10-3	TRBJ1-2	-	many	CAISEKGTNYGYTF	TGTGCCATCAGTGAGAAAGGGACAAACTATGGCTACACCTTC
TRBV27	TRBJ2-2	-	-	CASSYGGKGELFF	TGTGCCAGCAGTTATGGAGGTAAAGGGGAGCTGTTTTTT
TRBV11-2	TRBJ1-4	-	-	CASSPTFANEKLFF	TGTGCCAGCAGCCCGACGTTCGCTAATGAAAAACTGTTTTTT
TRBV20-1	TRBJ1-2	-	few	CSARGVANYGYTF	TGCAGTGCTAGAGGAGTAGCTAACTATGGCTACACCTTC
TRBV7-2	TRBJ2-5	TRBD2	-	CASSANGRLETQYF	TGTGCCAGCAGCGCAAACGGGAGGCTAGAGACCCAGTACTTC
TRBV2	TRBJ1-2	-	few	CASRRYDSRVNYGYTF	TGTGCCAGCAGACGGTACGACAGTCGTGTCAACTATGGCTACACCTTC
TRBV24-1	TRBJ1-6	-	few	CATSDSRSNSPLHF	TGTGCCACCAGTGACTCCCGGTCAAATTCACCCCTCCACTTT
TRBV12-3/TRBV12-4	TRBJ1-2	-	-	CASSFLTLAGYTF	TGTGCCAGCAGTTTTCTGACATTGGCTGGCTACACCTTC
TRBV27	TRBJ1-5	-	few	CASSFTYDNQPQHF	TGTGCCAGCAGTTTTACTTACGATAATCAGCCCCAGCATTTT
TRBV3-1	TRBJ2-5	TRBD2	-	CASSGTSWKETQYF	TGTGCCAGCAGCGGGACTAGCTGGAAAGAGACCCAGTACTTC
TRBV7-8	TRBJ1-1	TRBD1	-	CASSARTGGLHEAFF	TGTGCCAGCAGCGCTCGGACAGGGGGACTACATGAAGCTTTCTTT
TRBV4-1	TRBJ1-5	-	few	CASSQIGGLEPQHF	TGCGCCAGCAGCCAAATCGGGGGGCTGGAGCCCCAGCATTTT
TRBV3-1	TRBJ1-3	-	few	CASSHIDMRDTIYF	TGTGCCAGCAGCCACATAGACATGCGAGACACCATATATTTT
TRBV4-2	TRBJ2-1	-	-	CASSQGGLTLLNEQFF	TGTGCCAGCAGCCAGGGTGGTTTGACACTCCTCAATGAGCAGTTCTTC
TRBV29-1	TRBJ2-1	TRBD1	few	CSAGTGDNEQFF	TGCAGCGCCGGGACAGGTGACAATGAGCAGTTCTTC
TRBV7-2	TRBJ1-1	-	-	CASSEQANTEAFF	TGTGCCAGCAGCGAACAGGCGAACACTGAAGCTTTCTTT
TRBV6-5	TRBJ2-1	-	-	CASSYIGGPLYNEQFF	TGTGCCAGCAGTTACATCGGGGGCCCCCTGTACAATGAGCAGTTCTTC
TRBV18	TRBJ2-3	-	few	CASSLAAGTDTQYF	TGTGCCAGCTCCCTTGCAGCGGGCACAGATACGCAGTATTTT
TRBV21-1	TRBJ2-2	-	few	CASLTGVGTGELFF	TGTGCCAGCTTAACGGGAGTTGGCACCGGGGAGCTGTTTTTT
TRBV4-1	TRBJ2-5	-	-	CASSQEQGLGAQYF	TGCGCCAGCAGCCAAGAACAGGGCTTAGGGGCCCAGTACTTC
TRBV20-1	TRBJ1-6	-	many	CSARFAGSSYNSPLHF	TGCAGTGCTAGATTCGCGGGGAGCTCCTATAATTCACCCCTCCACTTT
TRBV7-6	TRBJ2-2	-	-	CASSTGGNTGELFF	TGTGCCAGCAGTACCGGGGGGAACACCGGGGAGCTGTTTTTT
TRBV2	TRBJ2-7	-	-	CAGSEAGTAAYEQYF	TGTGCCGGCAGTGAAGCAGGGACGGCGGCCTACGAGCAGTACTTC
TRBV20-1	TRBJ1-5	-	-	CSARAGSRNQPQHF	TGCAGTGCTAGAGCGGGCAGCCGCAATCAGCCCCAGCATTTT
TRBV30	TRBJ1-2	-	many	CAWSGSTDYTF	TGTGCCTGGAGTGGCTCGACTGACTACACCTTC
TRBV6-2/TRBV6-3	TRBJ1-2	-	few	CASSASDRVYTF	TGTGCCAGCAGTGCTAGCGATCGCGTCTACACCTTC
TRBV2	TRBJ2-1	TRBD2	-	CASRGTSTYEQFF	TGTGCCAGCAGGGGGACTAGCACCTATGAGCAGTTCTTC
TRBV7-2	TRBJ1-2	-	-	CASSLGLVDYGYTF	TGTGCCAGCAGCTTGGGGTTGGTCGACTATGGCTACACCTTC
TRBV11-3	TRBJ2-2	TRBD2	few	CASSLEWTSGNTGELFF	TGTGCCAGCAGCTTAGAATGGACTAGCGGGAACACCGGGGAGCTGTTTTTT
TRBV10-3	TRBJ2-2	TRBD1	-	CAISKTGGSNTGELFF	TGTGCCATCAGTAAGACAGGGGGCTCGAACACCGGGGAGCTGTTTTTT
TRBV29-1	TRBJ2-2	-	few	CSVEAVNTGELFF	TGCAGCGTAGAAGCGGTGAACACCGGGGAGCTGTTTTTT
TRBV27	TRBJ2-2	-	-	CASSLWPGELFF	TGTGCCAGCAGTTTATGGCCCGGGGAGCTGTTTTTT
TRBV30	TRBJ1-5	-	many	CAWSRRYGNQPQHF	TGTGCCTGGTCTAGAAGGTACGGCAATCAGCCCCAGCATTTT
TRBV5-1	TRBJ2-1	-	-	CASSLGREGYNEQFF	TGCGCCAGCAGCTTGGGGCGGGAAGGGTACAATGAGCAGTTCTTC
TRBV11-1	TRBJ2-1	TRBD2	-	CASSLLLAGGYEQFF	TGTGCCAGCAGCTTACTGCTAGCGGGAGGATATGAGCAGTTCTTC
TRBV6-5	TRBJ2-7	TRBD2	-	CASRRLAGGNEQYF	TGTGCCAGCAGGCGACTAGCGGGAGGAAACGAGCAGTACTTC
TRBV9	TRBJ1-3	-	-	CASSVDKSSGNTIYF	TGTGCCAGCAGCGTAGATAAAAGCTCTGGAAACACCATATATTTT
TRBV3-1	TRBJ1-1	-	-	CASSRLQGDTEAFF	TGTGCCAGCAGCCGCTTACAAGGGGACACTGAAGCTTTCTTT
TRBV20-1	TRBJ2-1	-	-	CKGVRFDLNEQFF	TGCAAGGGAGTCCGATTCGACCTCAATGAGCAGTTCTTC
TRBV7-2	TRBJ1-6	TRBD1	few	CASSLGDRGPSYNSPLHF	TGTGCCAGCAGCTTGGGGGACAGGGGTCCGTCCTATAATTCACCCCTCCACTTT
TRBV4-3	TRBJ2-3	TRBD2	few	CASSRAGGPVDTQYF	TGCGCCAGCAGCCGGGCGGGAGGGCCTGTAGATACGCAGTATTTT
TRBV28	TRBJ1-2	-	few	CASSTPGSNYGYTF	TGTGCCAGCAGTACCCCAGGGTCGAACTATGGCTACACCTTC
TRBV12-3/TRBV12-4	TRBJ1-5	-	many	CASSLNQFNQPQHF	TGTGCCAGCAGTTTAAACCAGTTCAATCAGCCCCAGCATTTT
TRBV11-2	TRBJ2-3	-	-	CASSLGARTDTQYF	TGTGCCAGCAGCTTAGGGGCCCGCACAGATACGCAGTATTTT
TRBV6-2/TRBV6-3	TRBJ2-1	-	-	CASSQDRHNEQFF	TGTGCCAGCAGTCAGGACAGACACAATGAGCAGTTCTTC
TRBV27	TRBJ2-7	-	few	CASSFGTATYEQYF	TGTGCCAGCAGTTTCGGGACTGCTACCTACGAGCAGTACTTC
TRBV6-2/TRBV6-3	TRBJ2-7	TRBD1	-	CASSYNPGTGGYEQYF	TGTGCCAGCAGCTATAATCCCGGGACAGGGGGGTATGAGCAGTACTTC
TRBV4-1	TRBJ2-1	-	-	CASSGLTAYNEQFF	TGCGCCAGCAGCGGTTTGACAGCCTACAATGAGCAGTTCTTC